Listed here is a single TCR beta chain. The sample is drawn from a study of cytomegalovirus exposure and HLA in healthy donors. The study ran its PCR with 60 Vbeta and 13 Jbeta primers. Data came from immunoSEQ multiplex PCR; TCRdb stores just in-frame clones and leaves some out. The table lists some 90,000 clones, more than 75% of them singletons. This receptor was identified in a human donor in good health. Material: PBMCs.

This CDR3 reads CASTRQGAGELFF. CDR3 DNA sequence: TGTGCCAGCACTAGACAGGGGGCCGGGGAGCTGTTTTTT. This chain links TRBV2 with TRBJ2-2, with 9 nucleotides matching TRBD1. Germline CDR1 reads SNHLY; CDR2 reads FYNNEI. V shed 7 bases, J shed 6 bases, and the junction held 3 bases outside the gene matches. This CDR3 region has 13 residues.